These T cell receptor beta chains were read from a single sample in a study of patients and donors after allogeneic stem cell transplantation. TCRdb reprocessed the RT-PCR reads via MiXCR and lists one record per CDR3 protein. The table shows approximately 200,000 distinct CDR3 sequences, with around 41% occurring only once. Specimen: blood, either unsorted or a sorted T cell fraction (not recorded which). The source is a human donor who was either an allogeneic HSCT recipient or a stem cell or donor lymphocyte infusion donor (not recorded which). It is not recorded whose cells these are; they may come from a transplant donor. CDR3s include the opening cysteine and the closing phenylalanine or tryptophan. Each record gives: V gene, J gene, clone size, D gene, CDR3 DNA, CDR3 protein. A D gene is named only where the DNA matches it firmly. A row's size may be missing; if present it is once, few, many or a size class.

TRBV3-1	TRBJ2-2	.	.	TGTGCCAGCAGCCAAGATGACAGGAATGTCGGTACCGGGGAGCTGTTTTTT	CASSQDDRNVGTGELFF
TRBV4-3	TRBJ1-4	many	TRBD1	TGCGCCAGCAGCCAAGGGACAGGGGGCGCAATGACTAATGAAAAACTGTTTTTT	CASSQGTGGAMTNEKLFF
TRBV5-6	TRBJ2-3	.	.	TGTGCCAGCAGCCCCACTCCATCTAGCACAGATACGCAGTATTTT	CASSPTPSSTDTQYF
TRBV2	TRBJ1-2	.	.	TGTGCCAGCAGTGAGGCTGGAAAATATGGCTACACCTTC	CASSEAGKYGYTF
TRBV12-3/TRBV12-4	TRBJ2-7	.	.	TGTGCCAGCAGTTTCTCAGGGAGAGACGAGCAGTACTTC	CASSFSGRDEQYF
TRBV6-5	TRBJ1-2	few	TRBD1	TGTGCCAGCAGTTACTTTGACAGGGCTGGCTACACCTTC	CASSYFDRAGYTF
TRBV12-3/TRBV12-4	TRBJ1-2	few	.	TGTGCCAGCAAAGGGGTAAATGGCTACACCTTC	CASKGVNGYTF
TRBV28	TRBJ1-5	few	.	TGTGCCAGCCCCCCGACCTTCGCCGTTGGTCCCCAGCATTTT	CASPPTFAVGPQHF
TRBV12-3/TRBV12-4	TRBJ1-2	.	.	TGTGCCAGCAGTCCCGAAGGCTTGGGCTACACCTTC	CASSPEGLGYTF
TRBV28	TRBJ1-2	.	.	TGTGCCAGCAGTTTAGGGACGCACTATGGCTACACCTTC	CASSLGTHYGYTF
TRBV6-5	TRBJ2-7	few	.	TGTGCCAGCGGGCACATGTCTTCGGACGAGCAGTACTTC	CASGHMSSDEQYF
TRBV10-3	TRBJ1-3	few	.	TGTGCCATCAGTGAGATTGGCTCTGGAAACACCATATATTTT	CAISEIGSGNTIYF
TRBV29-1	TRBJ1-1	.	.	TGCAGCGGGTCGACAGGTATGAACACTGAAGCTTTCTTT	CSGSTGMNTEAFF
TRBV11-2	TRBJ2-2	.	.	TGTGCCAGCAGCTTAGGGGTGTTAGCGACCGGGGAGCTGTTTTTT	CASSLGVLATGELFF
TRBV10-3	TRBJ2-1	.	TRBD1	TGTGCCATCAGTGAGGCCTCAGGGGGCTACAATGAGCAGTTCTTC	CAISEASGGYNEQFF
TRBV20-1	TRBJ1-1	few	.	TGCAGTGTCCCTCAGCGTGGGGAGCTGACTGAAGCTTTCTTT	CSVPQRGELTEAFF
TRBV12-3/TRBV12-4	TRBJ2-5	few	TRBD2	TGTGCCAGCACCAGACTAGCGGTTCAAGAGACCCAGTACTTC	CASTRLAVQETQYF
TRBV13	TRBJ1-1	.	TRBD1	TGTGCCAGCAGCCCAGGGGGACAGGGGGCACCCGAAGCTTTCTTT	CASSPGGQGAPEAFF
TRBV3-1	TRBJ2-1	.	TRBD2	TGTGCCAGCAGCCAAGATCAGGGACTAGCCCCCCGTGAGCAGTTCTTC	CASSQDQGLAPREQFF
TRBV28	TRBJ1-5	few	TRBD1	TGTGCCAGCAGCCCGGGACAGACTACTCTCAATCAGCCCCAGCATTTT	CASSPGQTTLNQPQHF
TRBV27	TRBJ2-7	few	.	TGTGCCAGCAGTTTACAAGGGGGCTACGAGCAGTACTTC	CASSLQGGYEQYF
TRBV9	TRBJ2-3	few	TRBD2	TGTGCCAGCAGCGTAGGAGGGAGGGCCGGGTCTGGAGATACGCAGTATTTT	CASSVGGRAGSGDTQYF
TRBV29-1	TRBJ2-5	.	.	TGCAGCGCGCTCAGGCTCTCGCGGCAAGAGACCCAGTACTTC	CSALRLSRQETQYF
TRBV12-3/TRBV12-4	TRBJ1-2	few	.	TGTGCCAGCAGTACCCTGGGGGATTGGGGGCATGGCTACACCTTC	CASSTLGDWGHGYTF
TRBV20-1	TRBJ1-1	few	.	TGCAGTGCTAGCGAGGGATATAGGGGGATAACTGAAGCTTTCTTT	CSASEGYRGITEAFF
TRBV7-2	TRBJ2-3	few	.	TGTGCCAGCAGCTTAACCTTCCCAGATACGCAGTATTTT	CASSLTFPDTQYF
TRBV5-1	TRBJ2-2	.	.	TGCGCCAGCAGCGCCACCCTGGGAACCGGGGAGCTGTCTTTT	CASSATLGTGELSF
TRBV3-1	TRBJ1-6	few	.	TGTGCCAGCAGCCTATCCCCTGTAGGAAGCTCCTATAATTCACCCCTCCACTTT	CASSLSPVGSSYNSPLHF
TRBV5-1	TRBJ1-3	.	.	TGCGCCAGCAGCCCGGGACACAACTCTGGAAACACCATATATTTT	CASSPGHNSGNTIYF